The 25 T cell receptor beta chains listed next were all sequenced from one sample in a study of CD8+ T cells in alopecia areata. cDNA prepared by RNA extraction and subsequent reverse transcription served as the template for sequencing. TCRdb keeps only in-frame clones here, not all; method: immunoSEQ multiplex PCR. The sample lists 120,000 or so clones; 35% to 40% were seen once. The sample comprised CD4+ T cells sorted from blood. These receptors all stem from a human donor with alopecia areata.

V is TRBV28 and J is TRBJ2-5; no definite D call. From germline, CDR1 is MDHEN and CDR2 SYDVKM. V was clipped by 4 bases and J by 5 bases, with 17 bases between them. There are 15 residues in the CDR3. The CDR3 loop reads CASSSPPRVGETQYF. DNA for the CDR3: TGTGCCAGCAGTTCTCCCCCCCGGGTTGGGGAGACCCAGTACTTC.

The chain recombines TRBV5-6 with TRBJ1-1; D remains ambiguous. The germline CDR1 and CDR2 sequences are SGHDT and YYEEEE. V shed 5 bases and J shed 0 bases, with 11 bases lying between them. CDR3 length: 14 amino acids. CDR3 in DNA: TGTGCCAGCAGATTTGTCGGGCTGAACACTGAAGCTTTCTTT. It specifies CASRFVGLNTEAFF.

The genes are TRBV11-3 and TRBJ2-2, with a weak D call TRBD2 (5 bases). V was pared by 4 bases and J by 6 bases, with 12 bases between. This CDR3 comprises 14 residues. The V gene's germline CDR1 is SGHNT and CDR2 YENEEA. The CDR3 DNA follows: TGTGCCAGCAGCTCCCGAAAACTAGCCGGGGAGCTGTTTTTT. Translation: CASSSRKLAGELFF.

The J gene is TRBJ2-5, the V gene TRBV5-1; 9 positions agree with TRBD1. Germline CDR1 is SGHRS and CDR2 is YFSETQ. The CDR3 spans 14 residues. Germline trimming cut 4 bases from V and 5 bases from J; bases unmatched to any gene: 6. The CDR3 DNA reads as TGCGCCAGCAGCGATGGACAGGGGATGGAGACCCAGTACTTC. Amino acids: CASSDGQGMETQYF.

This clone showed up just a few times. The chain combines TRBV29-1 with TRBJ1-1; no firm D call. V was cut by 4 bases and J by 1 base, with 7 bases left in between. The CDR3 is made up of 12 amino acids. Germline V CDR1 and CDR2: SQVTM, ANQGSEA. This CDR3 is CSVGVANTEAFF. The DNA for the CDR3 is TGCAGCGTTGGGGTGGCGAACACTGAAGCTTTCTTT.

The chain couples TRBV4-2 to TRBJ2-1; TRBD1 is a possible D gene (6 bases). Between the trimmed V and J ends, which lost 2 bases and 4 bases, there was a span of 21 bases. Looked up from germline, CDR1 is LGHNA and CDR2 is YNFKEQ. The CDR3 is 18 residues long. Here the CDR3 reads CASSQPGQSRARYNEQFF. The CDR3 DNA is TGTGCCAGCAGCCAACCAGGACAGTCCCGCGCCCGATACAATGAGCAGTTCTTC.

This clone showed up just a few times. This chain joins TRBV6-5 and TRBJ2-5; no clear D. V gave up 5 bases and J gave up 2 bases, with 12 bases separating them. The CDR3 length is 14 residues. Germline lookup yields CDR1 MNHEY and CDR2 SVGAGI. The CDR3 loop is CASSLRWGQETQYF. CDR3 DNA: TGTGCCAGCAGTCTCCGATGGGGTCAAGAGACCCAGTACTTC.

The V and J genes are TRBV5-4 and TRBJ2-1; D is unclear. Trimming removed 1 base from V and 6 bases from J, with 8 bases in between. Germline-derived CDR1 and CDR2 are SGHNT and YYREEE (reference sequence). The CDR3 length is 13 residues. The CDR3 loop is CASSLSQPNEQFF. As DNA, the CDR3 is TGTGCCAGCAGCTTGAGCCAGCCCAATGAGCAGTTCTTC.

This clone was counted between two and nine times. The chain has TRBV7-6 and TRBJ2-1, with 10 bases that match TRBD2. The CDR3 is made up of 18 amino acids. In germline, CDR1 is SGHVS, CDR2 FNYEAQ. Losses at the gene ends were 3 bases for V and 7 bases for J; bases not matched to a gene: 15. The CDR3 DNA reads TGTGCCAGCAGCTTTGGAGCGGGGGGGGTCTCTCTTAGAAATGAGCAGTTCTTC. This sequence encodes CASSFGAGGVSLRNEQFF.

The V gene is TRBV5-4, the J gene TRBJ2-2, with D perhaps given as TRBD1 or TRBD2 (5 bases each). Germline V gene sequence: CDR1 SGHNT, CDR2 YYREEE (reference sequence). The length of the CDR3 is 15 residues. Trimming removed 9 bases from V and 4 bases from J, with 19 bases in between. The CDR3 reads CATTTPGASTGELFF. CDR3 bases: TGTGCCACCACTACCCCCGGGGCTAGCACCGGGGAGCTGTTTTTT.

This chain links TRBV7-2 with TRBJ2-5; 13 nucleotides agree with TRBD2. CDR1 is SGHTA and CDR2 is FQGNSA in the germline V gene. With 7 bases clipped from V and 5 bases from J, the junction kept 7 bases outside the gene matches. This CDR3 contains 15 residues. The CDR3 coding sequence is TGTGCCAGCACTAATACGGGACTAGCGGGGGAGACCCAGTACTTC. The encoded protein is CASTNTGLAGETQYF.

This clone was found a few times. Here the CDR3 DNA reads TGCAGCGCCACCAAACCCTACATGAACACTGAAGCTTTCTTT. Translating gives CSATKPYMNTEAFF. V usage is TRBV29-1 and J usage is TRBJ1-1; no clear D. V was pared by 7 bases and J by 0 bases, with 15 bases between. The CDR3 consists of 14 residues. Germline loops: CDR1 SQVTM, CDR2 ANQGSEA.

The chain has TRBV7-2 and TRBJ2-3; 8 bases map to TRBD1. Germline CDR1 and CDR2: SGHTA and FQGNSA. The CDR3 length is 12 residues. Trimming at V came to 3 bases and at J to 10 bases, leaving 3 bases not matched to a gene. The DNA of the CDR3 is TGTGCCAGCAGCTTGGACAGGGCTGCGCAGTATTTT. Its protein product is CASSLDRAAQYF.

This clone appeared a few times. The V call is TRBV7-8, the J call TRBJ2-6; D unresolved. In germline, CDR1 is SGHVS, CDR2 FQNEAQ. Trimming pared 1 base from V and 5 bases from J, leaving 12 bases between. CDR3 length: 16 amino acids. The CDR3 DNA reads TGTGCCAGCAGCTTAGGTGGGGTCAAAAGGGCCAACGTCCTGACTTTC. This codes for CASSLGGVKRANVLTF.

This clone was observed a handful of times. The chain recombines TRBV7-9 with TRBJ1-1; D ambiguous. CDR1 SEHNR and CDR2 FQNEAQ come from the germline V gene (reference sequence). V lost 1 base and J 2 bases, leaving 5 bases between the germline ends. There are 13 residues in the CDR3. The CDR3 region is CASSLVVNTEAFF. The CDR3 DNA reads TGTGCCAGCAGCTTAGTAGTAAACACTGAAGCTTTCTTT.

The rearrangement links TRBV29-1 to TRBJ1-6; no reliable D call. This CDR3 spans 13 amino acids. V was trimmed by 5 bases and J by 7 bases, leaving 12 bases between them. CDR1 and CDR2 from the germline V gene are SQVTM and ANQGSEA. The CDR3 DNA reads as TGCAGCGTTCGCGAATTTCTCAATTCACCCCTCCACTTT. Protein: CSVREFLNSPLHF.

The rearrangement uses TRBV7-3 and TRBJ1-1, with 8 nucleotides matching TRBD1. CDR1 and CDR2 from the germline V gene are SGHTA and FQGTGA. The CDR3 is made up of 13 amino acids. Trimming removed 6 bases from V and 3 bases from J; junction bases left unmatched: 3. The CDR3 DNA sequence: TGTGCCAGCAGACCGGACAGGGACACTGAAGCTTTCTTT. Its protein product is CASRPDRDTEAFF.

V usage is TRBV12-5 and J usage is TRBJ1-6; no definite D call. There are 13 residues in the CDR3. V lost 3 bases and J 7 bases, leaving 7 bases between the germline ends. In germline, CDR1 is LGHNT, CDR2 FRNRAP. CDR3 sequence: CASGFQENSPLHF. The CDR3 bases are TGTGCTAGTGGTTTTCAGGAAAATTCACCCCTCCACTTT.

The rearrangement joins TRBV2 to TRBJ1-2; 7 nucleotides agree with TRBD1. J gave up 8 bases and V 7 bases, and 10 bases lay outside the gene matches. The CDR3 is 13 residues long. Germline values: CDR1 SNHLY, CDR2 FYNNEI. The DNA for the CDR3 is TGTGCCAGCACCCTGGACAGGTCCGGAGGCTACACCTTC. Translation gives CASTLDRSGGYTF.

The genes are TRBV7-2 and TRBJ2-3; D gene uncertain. Trimming took off 0 bases at V and 7 bases at J, with 14 bases between the two ends. The V gene's germline CDR1 is SGHTA and CDR2 FQGNSA. The CDR3 runs 15 residues. The CDR3 is CASSLAANLRHTQYF. The CDR3 DNA follows: TGTGCCAGCAGCTTAGCAGCGAACCTACGACATACGCAGTATTTT.

The rearrangement uses TRBV30 and TRBJ2-7; the match to TRBD1 covers 9 bases. V shed 5 bases and J 5 bases; nucleotides not matched to a gene: 7. Germline values: CDR1 GTSNPN, CDR2 SVGIG (reference sequence). This CDR3 region has 13 residues. The CDR3 reads CAWSRDRVHEQYF. The CDR3 coding sequence is TGTGCCTGGTCCCGGGACAGGGTCCACGAGCAGTACTTC.

There are a few counts of this clone. This chain uses TRBV7-2 with TRBJ2-7, with TRBD1 as a possible D gene (6 bases). The CDR3 is 14 amino acids. V was clipped by 0 bases and J by 4 bases, with 10 bases between them. Germline CDR1 SGHTA, CDR2 FQGNSA. The CDR3 nucleotides are TGTGCCAGCAGCTTAGCGGGGGCTTTGTACGAGCAGTACTTC. Protein sequence: CASSLAGALYEQYF. The full variable domain, its missing parts supplied by reference TRBV7-2 and TRBJ2-7, is GAGVSQSPSNKVTEKGKDVELRCDPISGHTALYWYRQSLGQGLEFLIYFQGNSAPDKSGLPSDRFSAERTGGSVSTLTIQRTQQEDSAVYLCASSLAGALYEQYFGPGTRLTVT.

This chain links TRBV29-1 with TRBJ1-1; D gene uncertain. Germline assignment: CDR1 SQVTM and CDR2 ANQGSEA. Trimming left V 4 bases short and J 4 bases short, with 10 bases between. This CDR3 has 12 residues. This chain's CDR3 is CSVGEGITEAFF. In nucleotides, the CDR3 is TGCAGCGTTGGCGAGGGTATCACTGAAGCTTTCTTT.

The chain joins TRBV7-2 to TRBJ2-5; D not certain. The CDR3 sequence is 11 residues long. V was clipped by 3 bases and J by 4 bases, with 3 bases between them. In germline, CDR1 is SGHTA, CDR2 FQGNSA. CDR3 region: CASSFIETQYF. The CDR3 DNA sequence: TGTGCCAGCAGCTTTATAGAGACCCAGTACTTC.

This chain joins TRBV29-1 and TRBJ1-2; D unclear. V lost 7 bases and J lost 7, with 13 bases in between. The V gene's germline CDR1 is SQVTM and CDR2 ANQGSEA. The CDR3 covers 11 residues. CDR3 sequence: CSGTNGRGYTF. CDR3 nucleotides: TGCAGCGGGACCAACGGGCGTGGCTACACCTTC.